This passage covers 10 T cell receptor beta chains from one sample sequenced in a study of blood T cells in healthy people across ages. Next came a second PCR, run for about 6 to 11 cycles, which used a sample-barcoded 5' primer along with a J-beta primer mix. A single record per CDR3 protein comes from TCRdb applying MiXCR to the 5' RACE reads. The profile covers about 1,500,000 distinct CDR3 sequences, with about 28% appearing a single time and around 7.7% taken by the ten largest. The sample taken for sequencing was blood. The receptors derive from a woman aged 25 to 39 in good health.

This clonotype was counted ten times or more. V and J are TRBV7-2 and TRBJ2-3, with D maybe TRBD2 (6 bases). V lost 4 bases to trimming and J lost 3 bases, with 17 bases between them. CDR1 and CDR2 from the germline V gene are SGHTA and FQGNSA. This CDR3 is built from 16 residues. The DNA of the CDR3 is TGTGCCAGCAGCTATCGACTAGGAGGCGGAACAGATACGCAGTATTTT. Encoded protein: CASSYRLGGGTDTQYF.

Of note for this clonotype: One end of the junction does not line up with germline, which may come from a read error. The chain has TRBV6-2 or TRBV6-3 and TRBJ2-1; D gene ambiguous. From germline, CDR1 is MNHEY and CDR2 SVGEGT. The length of the CDR3 is 15 residues. The CDR3 here is CATISRAQSYNGQFF. Written as DNA, the CDR3 is TGTGCCACCATCAGCCGGGCCCAATCTTACAATGGGCAGTTCTTC.

This clonotype was seen many times. A read error may account for a junction end that differs from germline. The chain couples TRBV5-1 to TRBJ2-1; TRBD2 aligns across 10 bases. The CDR3 runs to 16 residues. Germline CDR1 reads SGHRS; CDR2 reads YFSETQ. The CDR3 coding sequence is TGTGCCAGCAGTTCGTCTAGCGGGAGCTCCTACAATGAGCAGTTCTTC. This encodes CASSSSSGSSYNEQFF.

The chain joins TRBV18 to TRBJ1-2; TRBD1 aligns across 11 bases. The CDR3 loop spans 15 amino acids. V lost 0 bases to trimming and J lost 3 bases; unmatched junction nucleotides: 0. Germline-derived CDR1 and CDR2 are KGHSH and LQKENI. In nucleotides, the CDR3 is TGTGCCAGCTCACCACCGGGACAGGGGGACTATGGCTACACCTTC. Protein product: CASSPPGQGDYGYTF.

This clonotype was counted only a few times. The chain couples TRBV2 to TRBJ2-1; 15 bases fit TRBD2. Germline assignment: CDR1 SNHLY and CDR2 FYNNEI. Trimming took 3 bases from V and 8 from J; bases not matched to a gene: 2. This CDR3 contains 15 residues. Here the CDR3 reads CASSEGLAGGDEQFF. CDR3 in DNA: TGTGCCAGCAGTGAGGGACTAGCGGGAGGCGATGAGCAGTTCTTC.

This clonotype was recorded many times. The rearrangement links TRBV14 to TRBJ2-1; D remains ambiguous. This CDR3 comprises 13 residues. V was clipped by 1 base and J by 9 bases, with 10 bases between them. Germline assignment: CDR1 SGHDN and CDR2 FVKESK. Written as DNA, the CDR3 is TGTGCCAGCAGCCAAGGGCTTTCCCTTGAGCAGTTCTTC. It translates to CASSQGLSLEQFF.

This CDR3 reads CASSSTPTREETQYF. For the CDR3, the DNA is TGCGCCAGCAGCTCAACCCCCACTAGGGAAGAGACCCAGTACTTC. The J gene is TRBJ2-5, the V gene TRBV5-1; D is possibly TRBD2 (5 bases). V lost 3 bases, J lost 3 bases, and 15 bases lay in between. In germline, CDR1 is SGHRS, CDR2 YFSETQ. The CDR3 spans 15 residues.

This chain's CDR3 is CASSDHTGDNEKLFF. In DNA form, the CDR3 reads TGTGCCAGCAGCGACCACACGGGGGATAATGAAAAACTGTTTTTT. The chain has TRBV7-8 and TRBJ1-4, with D possibly TRBD1 on 5 matching bases. V lost 5 bases to trimming and J lost 4 bases, with 14 bases between them. The CDR3 has 15 residues. Germline values: CDR1 SGHVS, CDR2 FQNEAQ.

The chain links TRBV5-1 to TRBJ1-5; D may be TRBD1 (5 bases). V lost 4 bases, J lost 3 bases, and 14 bases lay in between. The CDR3 is 15 amino acids. Germline-derived CDR1 and CDR2 are SGHRS and YFSETQ. As DNA, the CDR3 is TGCGCCAGCAGCGCCCGGGGCGGTGCCAATCAGCCCCAGCATTTT. This encodes CASSARGGANQPQHF. Using reference TRBV5-1 and TRBJ1-5 for the parts outside the CDR3, the full variable domain is KAGVTQTPRYLIKTRGQQVTLSCSPISGHRSVSWYQQTPGQGLQFLFEYFSETQRNKGNFPGRFSGRQFSNSRSEMNVSTLELGDSALYLCASSARGGANQPQHFGDGTRLSIL.

The J gene is TRBJ2-1, the V gene TRBV5-1, with 12 bases that match TRBD1. Germline V gene sequence: CDR1 SGHRS, CDR2 YFSETQ. With 1 base clipped from V and 9 bases from J, the junction kept 11 bases outside the gene matches. The CDR3 is 17 residues long. The CDR3 nucleotides are TGCGCCAGCAGCTTGCAAGGAACCGGGACAGGGGGCTCTGAGCAGTTCTTC. It encodes CASSLQGTGTGGSEQFF.